This T cell receptor (beta chain) was captured by sequencing in a study of PD-1 blockade in classical Hodgkin lymphoma (dated by TCRdb to the early 2020s). For the study in its entirety: Nivolumab dosing was 3 mg/kg intravenously every 2 weeks, continuing until either disease progression or unacceptable toxicity. The study used CyTOF and TCR beta sequencing to define a peripheral blood immune signature of response to PD-1 blockade in classical Hodgkin lymphoma.

Explained via the paper, the time point label denotes: cycle 4 day 1 (C4D1), after five to seven weeks of nivolumab. Every trial patient had relapsed following autologous stem cell transplantation, and prior brentuximab vedotin exposure was what differed among cohorts A, B and C. Using a Miltenyi CD8+ T cell isolation kit, CD8+ T cells were purified from thawed PBMCs through magnetic negative selection. The trial cohort was composed of roughly 60 patients with relapsed/refractory classical Hodgkin lymphoma, for whom complete response, partial response or progressive disease was recorded as best overall response. Single-agent nivolumab was administered to trial patients in the multi-cohort phase II CheckMate 205 trial. An independent review committee assessed best overall response using the 2007 International Working Group response criteria. Trial PBMCs were collected immediately before nivolumab initiation (C1D1) and during therapy at cycle 2 day 1 and cycle 4 day 1. Peripheral blood was collected in 8 mL Vacutainer Cell Preparation Tubes, from which PBMCs were isolated by centrifugation and then cryopreserved. Purified CD4+ and CD8+ fractions were prepared only for cases where an additional PBMC sample was available. Magnetically labelled cells were depleted on LS columns in a quadroMACS separator, and the flow-through was collected as the purified fraction.

Ends trimmed: V by 4 bases, J by 3 bases; bases unmatched to a gene: 7. Sequences SEHNR (CDR1) and FQNEAQ (CDR2) are obtained from the germline V gene (reference sequence). CDR3 length: 17 amino acids, cysteine to phenylalanine. The only DNA kept is the CDR3, 51 bases in frame from the first base. What the authors observed across the whole study: Only a single clinical trial cohort was studied, and what caused the repertoire differences, possibly disease activity or prior therapy, remained undefined. Trial patients achieving complete response had baseline diversity similar to newly diagnosed patients, whereas partial responders and progressors had significantly lower diversity. A significant rise by C4D1 was seen in CD4+ but not CD8+ TCR diversity (p=0.0027 vs p=0.16), with the rise being most apparent in complete responders (p=0.02). Diversity was lower in patients who began nivolumab less than 1 year after ASCT, so these patients were left out of later analyses to avoid confounding by immune reconstitution. Baseline TCR diversity was reported to be lower in newly diagnosed patients than in healthy donors and to be lower still in relapsed/refractory patients.

A note on this clone: Its antigen target is currently unknown. Qualities for individual bases were not recorded, and no much larger clone is one base off.

Genomic DNA was extracted with the Qiagen DNeasy kit from unsorted PBMCs and from negatively selected CD4+ and CD8+ fractions. Using primers that anneal to V and J segments, immunoSEQ multiplex PCR amplified the TCR beta CDR3 regions. A synthetic immune receptor repertoire was used to minimize amplification bias, and any residual bias was removed computationally once sequencing was done. The original methods were these. Custom Python scripts were used to quantify repertoire diversity as the Shannon entropy index. Unsorted, CD4+ and CD8+ repertoires were analyzed separately, except in combined analyses where CD4+ and CD8+ sequences were merged in silico. Clonal expansion was defined as at least a 2-fold frequency increase after treatment relative to C1D1, with a pseudocount of 0.5 for undetected baseline clones. Clones with 0 or 1 copy at C1D1 were defined as singleton clones, while clones with 2 or more copies were defined as non-singleton clones. By matching protein sequences in sorted samples from the same patient, clones expanded in unsorted samples were annotated as CD4+, CD8+ or unknown. Wilcoxon tests on paired samples were used to test changes in diversity from C1D1 to C4D1. TCRdb stores this immuneACCESS table with in-frame sequences only. Part of the clones is absent; in the studies checked, under half of the shortfall reflects unresolved V genes, and no reason is known for the rest. Clonal size and the V and J genes are those of that table, whereas D and trimming came from the DNA. Recorded for this sample are about 15,000 clones; roughly 89% of them occurred a single time. Of the sample, about a fifth falls within the top ten clones.

This receptor was taken from a human donor with classical Hodgkin lymphoma. The sample in question was CD8+ T cells from blood, obtained before the fourth cycle of nivolumab. This receptor chain uses TRBV7-9 and TRBJ1-4; 11 junctional bases match TRBD1. The CDR3 protein sequence reads: CASSSWTGGPPNEKLFF. The DNA reads TGTGCCAGCAGCTCGTGGACAGGGGGCCCTCCTAATGAAAAACTGTTTTTT.